These 9 T cell receptor beta chains came from one sample sequenced in a study of blood T cell repertoires in COVID-19. The method was immunoSEQ multiplex PCR; TCRdb's version includes in-frame clones alone and lacks a portion of them. Among 97,000 or so clones listed, about 80% were seen once. Sample: peripheral blood. The source of these receptors is a man in his sixties or seventies with acute or convalescent COVID-19.

The V call is TRBV4-1, the J call TRBJ2-1; a weak D match, TRBD2 (6 bases). Germline V gene lookup returns CDR1 MGHRA and CDR2 YSYEKL. The V end was cut by 4 bases, the J end by 1 base, with 17 bases between. CDR3 length: 17 residues. The CDR3 DNA is TGCGCCAGCAGCCCGGGAGTGCTAGCGAGGTCCTACAATGAGCAGTTCTTC. Translating it yields CASSPGVLARSYNEQFF.

The rearrangement uses TRBV19 and TRBJ1-5, with unresolved D. The V gene's germline CDR1 is LNHDA and CDR2 SQIVND (reference sequence). The CDR3 sequence is 13 residues long. Trimming stripped 6 bases from V and 1 base from J, with 7 bases between. The CDR3 DNA follows: TGTGCCAGTAGGGCGGCCAGCAATCAGCCCCAGCATTTT. It encodes CASRAASNQPQHF.

The chain employs TRBV6-5 and TRBJ2-2, with D maybe TRBD1 (5 bases). There are 14 residues in the CDR3. The V gene lost 6 bases and the J gene lost 5 bases, with 13 bases spanning the gap. Germline-derived CDR1 and CDR2 are MNHEY and SVGAGI. The CDR3 loop reads CASRPNQGTGELFF. In nucleotides, the CDR3 is TGTGCCAGCAGGCCAAACCAGGGAACCGGGGAGCTGTTTTTT.

The V and J genes are TRBV21-1 and TRBJ2-7; the table's D call, TRBD2, has no DNA check behind it. TRBV21-1 is given as a pseudogene. CDR3 length: 16 amino acids. In nucleotides, the CDR3 is TGTGCCAGCAGCAAAGCCAAGCGGGCGAGCTCCTACGAGCAGTACTTC. It yields the protein CASSKAKRASSYEQYF.

CDR3 bases: TGTGCCAGTAGGAACAGGGGAGGAACTAATGAAAAACTGTTTTTT. It encodes CASRNRGGTNEKLFF. This chain links TRBV19 with TRBJ1-4; TRBD1 matches 7 bases. The germline V gene has CDR1 LNHDA and CDR2 SQIVND (reference sequence). The J segment lost 1 base and the V segment lost 6 bases, leaving 5 bases of the junction unmatched. The CDR3 runs to 15 residues.

The chain uses TRBV3-1 (or the pseudogene TRBV3-2) and TRBJ1-2, with TRBD1 identical over 7 bases. Germline assignment: CDR1 LGHDT and CDR2 YNNKEL (reference sequence). This CDR3 has 15 residues. After removal of 0 bases from V and 6 bases from J, the junction contained 7 bases not matched to a gene. CDR3 loop: CASSQEGLRGHGYTF. CDR3 in DNA: TGTGCCAGCAGCCAAGAAGGACTTAGGGGGCATGGCTACACCTTC.

The table lists this clone with a count of one. The gene calls are TRBV5-4 and TRBJ2-7, with 10 positions matching TRBD2. The CDR3 sequence is 15 residues long. The V and J ends lost 5 bases and 0 bases, in that order; junction bases with no gene match: 5. Germline V gives CDR1 SGHNT, CDR2 YYREEE (reference sequence). The CDR3 protein is CASSPASGGSYEQYF. The CDR3 DNA follows: TGTGCCAGCAGTCCCGCTAGCGGGGGCTCCTACGAGCAGTACTTC.

The chain links TRBV7-2 to TRBJ2-7, with 11 bases matching TRBD2. Germline V CDR1 and CDR2: SGHTA, FQGNSA. This CDR3 region has 17 residues. J gave up 2 bases and V 4 bases, and 10 bases lay outside the gene matches. The CDR3, as DNA: TGTGCCAGCAGCTCCTCTGTGACTAGCGGGGACCCCTACGAGCAGTACTTC. Translating gives CASSSSVTSGDPYEQYF.

The chain uses TRBV30 and TRBJ1-2, with a weak D call TRBD1 (6 bases). The CDR3 has 15 residues. Per germline, CDR1 GTSNPN and CDR2 SVGIG (reference sequence). V was trimmed by 3 bases and J by 4 bases, leaving 18 bases between them. The chain's CDR3 is CAWSPMGGLGYGYTF. The CDR3, as DNA: TGTGCCTGGAGCCCTATGGGGGGGCTGGGCTATGGCTACACCTTC.